The present T cell receptor (beta chain) was sequenced within a study of naive and memory T cell subsets. This clonotype was observed a few times. Its specificity is unknown. CDR3 length equals 13 residues. CDR1 and CDR2 from the germline V gene are PRHDT and FYEKMQ (reference sequence). Trimming took 1 base from V and 7 from J; bases not matched to a gene: 3. After the first PCR, alpha and beta chain libraries were processed separately. Cells stained for CD3, CD4, CD8, CD45RA and CD27 were sorted into four subsets. An equimolar mix of two oligonucleotides served as the beta constant-region primer for TRBC1 and TRBC2. Four rounds of PCR amplified the ligated cDNA using nested alpha and beta constant-region primers plus SP2. One entry per CDR3 protein, called by TCRdb with MiXCR from the UMI-ligation and nested PCR reads. The sample contains over 110,000 distinct CDR3 sequences, approximately 21% of which appear only once.

Study-level findings and limits: Naive repertoires, especially CD8, held a few larger clonotypes, possibly memory cells re-expressing CD45RA. Naive and memory subsets had different power law exponents for TCR abundance.

Material for sequencing was naive CD8+ T cells from blood. The J gene is TRBJ1-2, the V gene TRBV13; 7 nucleotides agree with TRBD1. The receptor's source is a human donor in good health. The CDR3 bases are TGTGCCAGCAGCTTAGAGGGGGCTAGTGGCTACACCTTC. It encodes CASSLEGASGYTF.